This record covers a single T cell receptor beta chain. Its antigen is unknown. Data came from immunoSEQ multiplex PCR; TCRdb stores just in-frame clones and leaves some out. This sample has about 72,000 clones, with around 85% found just once. Trimming took 6 bases from V and 1 from J, leaving 13 bases between them. This CDR3 spans 14 amino acids. The germline CDR1 and CDR2 sequences are PRHDT and FYEKMQ (reference sequence). The record originates from a study of OX40 agonist ivuxolimab in advanced cancers. General study points: The antigens recognized by the expanded peripheral T cells, that is their antigen specificity, were not determined.

Sequenced here: CD4+ or CD8+ T cells sorted from blood, sampled in a trial of the OX40 agonist ivuxolimab. The source is an adult with an advanced solid tumor such as melanoma, head and neck, liver or kidney cancer. V gene TRBV13 combines with J gene TRBJ2-7, with D perhaps TRBD1 or TRBD2 (6 bases each). The CDR3 coding sequence is TGTGCCAGCAGTCGGGGGCGCCCATCCTACGAGCAGTACTTC. It yields the protein CASSRGRPSYEQYF.